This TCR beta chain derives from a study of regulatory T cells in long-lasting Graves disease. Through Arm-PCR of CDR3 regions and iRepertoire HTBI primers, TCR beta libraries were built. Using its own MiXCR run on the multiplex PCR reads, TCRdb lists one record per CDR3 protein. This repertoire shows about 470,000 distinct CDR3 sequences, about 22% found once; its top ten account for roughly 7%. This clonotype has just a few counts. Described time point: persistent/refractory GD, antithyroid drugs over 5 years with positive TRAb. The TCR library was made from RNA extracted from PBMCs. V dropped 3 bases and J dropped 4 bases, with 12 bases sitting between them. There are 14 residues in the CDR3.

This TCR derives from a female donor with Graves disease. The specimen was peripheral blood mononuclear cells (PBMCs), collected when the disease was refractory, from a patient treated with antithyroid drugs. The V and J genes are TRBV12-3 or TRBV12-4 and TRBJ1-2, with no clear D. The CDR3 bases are TGTGCCAGCAGTTTTGGCGGGCATGGCTATGGCTACACCTTC. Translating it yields CASSFGGHGYGYTF.